The 24 T cell receptor beta chains given below trace back to one sample, sequenced in a study of T cells in Graves' hyperthyroidism and ophthalmopathy. RNA transcripts provided the source from which TCR beta CDR3 regions were amplified. With the HTBI primer set, the TCR CDR3 went through a first round of RT-PCR. TCRdb re-analysed the multiplex PCR reads in MiXCR, keeping a single row per CDR3 protein. This sample has more than 600,000 distinct CDR3 sequences; about 16% occur once, and the top ten carry over 7.5%. Source material: blood. The receptor set was obtained from a man aged 18-30 years with Graves' hyperthyroidism.

In its sample, this clonotype was seen many times. This chain uses TRBV5-1 with TRBJ2-1; D ambiguous. This CDR3 region has 14 residues. The V gene's germline CDR1 is SGHRS and CDR2 YFSETQ. V was pared by 6 bases and J by 7 bases, with 17 bases between. The CDR3 DNA follows: TGCGCCAGCACCGGAGTCTCCCTAGGGAATGAGCAGTTCTTC. This encodes CASTGVSLGNEQFF.

This clonotype was seen ten or more times. The chain employs TRBV20-1 and TRBJ2-7, with 8 bases identical to TRBD1. The CDR3 consists of 14 residues. Germline V gene lookup returns CDR1 DFQATT and CDR2 SNEGSKA (reference sequence). V was clipped by 3 bases and J by 3 bases; unmatched bases: 7. The DNA for the CDR3 is TGCAGTGCTAGTGCCCGGACAGGGTACTACGAGCAGTACTTC. It specifies CSASARTGYYEQYF.

The chain links TRBV28 to TRBJ2-5; 10 nucleotides match TRBD1. The CDR3 extends over 14 amino acids. Germline lookup yields CDR1 MDHEN and CDR2 SYDVKM. V lost 11 bases, J lost 0 bases, and 6 bases stayed unmatched. DNA of the CDR3: TGTGCCGGCCGGGGACAGGGGTACCAAGAGACCCAGTACTTC. Translated, it gives CAGRGQGYQETQYF.

The table lists this clonotype with many counts. The V call is TRBV6-5, the J call TRBJ2-7, with D possibly matching TRBD2 (6 bases). Germline-derived CDR1 and CDR2 are MNHEY and SVGAGI. The V and J ends lost 2 bases and 0 bases respectively, with 8 bases between them. The CDR3 totals 14 residues. The CDR3 nucleotides are TGTGCCAGCAGTTACGGGAGGCCCTCCTACGAGCAGTACTTC. Its protein is CASSYGRPSYEQYF.

This clonotype was recorded at least ten times. This chain uses TRBV28 with TRBJ2-2; TRBD1 matches 10 bases. V gave up 5 bases and J gave up 6 bases; unmatched junction bases: 12. Per the germline V gene, CDR1 is MDHEN and CDR2 is SYDVKM. The CDR3 is made up of 17 amino acids. Written as DNA, the CDR3 is TGTGCCAGCAGTCCCAGCCCGGGACAGGGGAAATCCGGGGAGCTGTTTTTT. Protein sequence: CASSPSPGQGKSGELFF.

This clonotype was observed a handful of times. This chain uses TRBV4-2 with TRBJ2-7; possibly TRBD1 for D (5 bases). Germline V lookup: CDR1 LGHNA, CDR2 YNFKEQ. The CDR3 is 17 residues long. The ends were cut back, 0 bases at V and 6 bases at J, with 21 bases in the middle. CDR3 coding DNA: TGTGCCAGCAGCCAAGATCCCTCCGGGCAGGTCCAGGGCGAGCAGTACTTC. It encodes CASSQDPSGQVQGEQYF.

The chain has TRBV12-3 or TRBV12-4 and TRBJ2-6; a weak D match, TRBD2 (5 bases). V lost 1 base and J 4 bases, leaving 5 bases between the germline ends. The CDR3 has 14 amino acids. CDR3 in amino acids: CASSLGLGANVLTF. CDR3 DNA: TGTGCCAGCAGTTTAGGACTAGGGGCCAACGTCCTGACTTTC.

This chain links TRBV4-3 with TRBJ2-2; D might be TRBD1 (6 bases). The CDR3 loop spans 14 amino acids. V was clipped by 2 bases and J by 6 bases, with 10 bases between them. CDR1 and CDR2 from the germline V gene are LGHNA and YSLEER. This CDR3 reads CASSQLTGSGELFF. The CDR3, as DNA: TGCGCCAGCAGCCAACTAACAGGGTCCGGGGAGCTGTTTTTT.

The chain links TRBV6-1 to TRBJ2-7; the match to TRBD2 covers 9 bases. V lost 7 bases, J lost 3 bases, and 13 bases stayed unmatched. The CDR3 contains 16 residues. From germline, CDR1 is MNHNS and CDR2 SASEGT. The CDR3 nucleotides are TGTGCCAGCACCAAATATCCGCCTAGCGGGATCTACGAGCAGTACTTC. This translates into CASTKYPPSGIYEQYF.

In this sample, this clonotype turned up many times. This rearrangement joins TRBV3-1 to TRBJ2-3; D perhaps matches TRBD2 (6 bases). Looked up from germline, CDR1 is LGHDT and CDR2 is YNNKEL (reference sequence). V lost 3 bases and J 5 bases, leaving 15 bases between the germline ends. The CDR3 length is 15 residues. In nucleotides, the CDR3 is TGTGCCAGCAGCCAGTCTGTATCGCGGGGAGATACGCAGTATTTT. It encodes CASSQSVSRGDTQYF.

This clonotype was counted at least ten times. The rearrangement uses TRBV5-1 and TRBJ2-7, with TRBD2 as a possible D gene (6 bases). V was trimmed by 3 bases and J by 6 bases, leaving 16 bases between them. Germline V gene lookup returns CDR1 SGHRS and CDR2 YFSETQ. This CDR3 is built from 14 residues. The CDR3 spells CASSSAGGAGEQYF. For the CDR3, the DNA is TGCGCCAGCAGCTCCGCCGGAGGGGCAGGCGAGCAGTACTTC.

This clonotype was observed at least ten times. This chain links TRBV5-1 with TRBJ2-1; either TRBD1 or TRBD2 may fit D (5 bases each). The ends were cut back, 2 bases at V and 0 bases at J, with 9 bases in the middle. CDR1 and CDR2 from the germline V gene are SGHRS and YFSETQ. The length of the CDR3 is 15 residues. The CDR3 loop reads CASSFSGPSYNEQFF. In DNA, the CDR3 is TGCGCCAGCAGCTTCTCGGGACCCTCCTACAATGAGCAGTTCTTC.

This clonotype occurred many times. The rearrangement uses TRBV20-1 and TRBJ2-1; 8 bases align to TRBD1. Germline-derived CDR1 and CDR2 are DFQATT and SNEGSKA (reference sequence). V shed 5 bases, J shed 4 bases, and the junction held 7 bases outside the gene matches. The CDR3 length is 14 residues. The CDR3 DNA sequence: TGCAGTGCTCGCTCGGGACAGGCGTACAATGAGCAGTTCTTC. The encoded protein is CSARSGQAYNEQFF.

This clonotype was observed many times. J is TRBJ1-1 and V is TRBV5-6; unclear D gene. The CDR3 totals 15 residues. V was shortened by 0 bases and J by 0 bases, with 9 bases between the two germline ends. The germline gives CDR1 SGHDT, CDR2 YYEEEE. The chain's CDR3 is CASSLVGRMNTEAFF. The CDR3 DNA reads TGTGCCAGCAGCTTGGTGGGCAGGATGAACACTGAAGCTTTCTTT.

This clonotype was picked up many times. The rearrangement joins TRBV2 to TRBJ2-7; D could derive from TRBD1 or TRBD2 (6 bases each). The ends were cut back, 5 bases at V and 0 bases at J, with 14 bases in the middle. This CDR3 has 15 amino acids. Germline V gives CDR1 SNHLY, CDR2 FYNNEI. The chain's CDR3 is CASSIGGPSSYEQYF. CDR3 DNA sequence: TGTGCCAGCAGTATCGGGGGCCCGAGCTCCTACGAGCAGTACTTC.

This clonotype showed up many times. In DNA form, the CDR3 reads TGCAGTGCTAGAGTAGCGCGGGAGGGCTACTCCTACGAGCAGTACTTC. The encoded protein is CSARVAREGYSYEQYF. V and J are TRBV20-1 and TRBJ2-7; TRBD2 matches at 9 bases. J was trimmed by 0 bases and V by 1 base; bases with no gene match: 7. The CDR3 loop spans 16 amino acids. Per the germline V gene, CDR1 is DFQATT and CDR2 is SNEGSKA (reference sequence).

This clonotype has more than one count but fewer than ten. The chain is built from TRBV7-9 and TRBJ2-3; the match to TRBD2 covers 8 bases. The CDR3 runs to 15 residues. V lost 2 bases and J lost 3; bases outside the gene matches: 4. Germline assignment: CDR1 SEHNR and CDR2 FQNEAQ (reference sequence). The chain's CDR3 is CASSLKREGTDTQYF. The CDR3 coding sequence is TGTGCCAGCAGCTTAAAACGGGAGGGGACAGATACGCAGTATTTT.

This clonotype appeared many times. The rearrangement links TRBV2 to TRBJ1-3; D not resolved. The V end was cut by 3 bases, the J end by 7 bases, with 16 bases between. CDR1 is SNHLY and CDR2 is FYNNEI in the germline V gene. The CDR3 is made up of 15 amino acids. The CDR3 is CASSDRGRLGNTIYF. CDR3 DNA: TGTGCCAGCAGTGACCGGGGTCGACTAGGGAACACCATATATTTT.

This clonotype has only a few counts. One end of the junction varies from germline; a read error may be responsible. The chain carries TRBV2 and TRBJ1-1; D possibly corresponds to TRBD1 (6 bases). The CDR3 totals 15 residues. The germline gives CDR1 SNHLY, CDR2 FYNNEI. This CDR3 is CASSGGGGENPEAFF. In DNA form, the CDR3 reads TGTGCCAGCAGTGGAGGGGGGGGGGAGAACCCTGAAGCTTTCTTT. Full variable domain (remainder filled in from reference TRBV2 and TRBJ1-1): EPEVTQTPSHQVTQMGQEVILRCVPISNHLYFYWYRQILGQKVEFLVSFYNNEISEKSEIFDDQFSVERPDGSNFTLKIRSTKLEDSAMYFCASSGGGGENPEAFFGQGTRLTVV.

The chain uses TRBV7-9 and TRBJ2-7, with 7 bases lining up with TRBD1. With 7 bases clipped from V and 3 bases from J, the junction kept 9 bases outside the gene matches. The germline CDR1 and CDR2 sequences are SEHNR and FQNEAQ (reference sequence). The CDR3 is made up of 14 amino acids. CDR3 DNA sequence: TGTGCCAGCACCCAGACAGGGAGAGTCTACGAGCAGTACTTC. It specifies CASTQTGRVYEQYF.

This clonotype has at least ten counts. The gene calls are TRBV28 and TRBJ2-1; 15 nucleotides line up with TRBD2. V lost 7 bases and J lost 9; bases outside the gene matches: 7. Looked up from germline, CDR1 is MDHEN and CDR2 is SYDVKM. This CDR3 has 15 residues. DNA of the CDR3: TGTGCCAGCACCGAGGGACTAGCGGGAGGCGCTGAGCAGTTCTTC. It codes for CASTEGLAGGAEQFF. The full variable domain, in which reference TRBV28 and TRBJ2-1 provide the parts outside the CDR3, is DVKVTQSSRYLVKRTGEKVFLECVQDMDHENMFWYRQDPGLGLRLIYFSYDVKMKEKGDIPEGYSVSREKKERFSLILESASTNQTSMYLCASTEGLAGGAEQFFGPGTRLTVL.

This clonotype turned up a few times. As DNA, the CDR3 is TGTGCCTGGAGGGGCAGGGACCACTATGGCTACACCTTC. It encodes CAWRGRDHYGYTF. The chain links TRBV30 to TRBJ1-2; the D gene is possibly TRBD1 (5 bases). CDR3 length equals 13 residues. Deletions cut 3 bases from V and 3 bases from J, with 11 bases between. Germline CDR1 GTSNPN, CDR2 SVGIG (reference sequence).

V gene TRBV5-1 combines with J gene TRBJ2-4, with 8 bases lining up with TRBD2. The CDR3 totals 16 residues. Per germline, CDR1 SGHRS and CDR2 YFSETQ. Trimming at V came to 0 bases and at J to 4 bases, leaving 6 bases not matched to a gene. The CDR3 loop reads CASSLAYTSGKNIQYF. CDR3 coding DNA: TGCGCCAGCAGCTTGGCGTACACTAGCGGAAAAAACATTCAGTACTTC.

A few counts support this clonotype. A junction boundary mismatches the germline segment, possibly from a read error. The genes are TRBV2 and TRBJ2-1; unclear D gene. This CDR3 has 11 amino acids. The germline V gene has CDR1 SNHLY and CDR2 FYNNEI. In nucleotides, the CDR3 is TGTGCCAGCAGTGATAGGAGTAGCCCACTCTTC. Its translation is CASSDRSSPLF.